This entry lists 10 T cell receptor beta chains sequenced from one sample in a study of T cell responses to AZD1222 COVID-19 vaccine. TCRdb's copy holds only in-frame clones and misses some; the assay was immunoSEQ multiplex PCR. The table has approximately 150,000 clones, 92% seen once. The material was peripheral blood, obtained on day 0 of AZD1222 vaccination. All receptors derive from an adult in good health.

J is TRBJ2-6 and V is TRBV3-1 (or the pseudogene TRBV3-2); unclear D gene. CDR3 length equals 14 residues. V was clipped by 0 bases and J by 3 bases, with 3 bases between them. Germline CDR1 is LGHDT and CDR2 is YNNKEL (reference sequence). CDR3 in amino acids: CASSQESGANVLTF. The CDR3 DNA sequence: TGTGCCAGCAGCCAAGAAAGTGGGGCCAACGTCCTGACTTTC.

The table lists this clone with a count of one. This chain uses TRBV7-8 with TRBJ1-2; perhaps TRBD1 as D (6 bases). Trimming took 2 bases from V and 2 from J, leaving 12 bases between them. The CDR3 loop spans 15 amino acids. CDR1 SGHVS and CDR2 FQNEAQ come from the germline V gene. As DNA, the CDR3 is TGTGCCAGCAGCTTATGGGGGGCCGGGAACTATGGCTACACCTTC. It specifies CASSLWGAGNYGYTF. The full variable domain, completed using reference TRBV7-8 and TRBJ1-2, is GAGVSQSPRYKVAKRGQDVALRCDPISGHVSLFWYQQALGQGPEFLTYFQNEAQLDKSGLPSDRFFAERPEGSVSTLKIQRTQQEDSAVYLCASSLWGAGNYGYTFGSGTRLTVV.

V gene TRBV27 combines with J gene TRBJ1-2; maybe TRBD1 (5 bases). V was cut by 5 bases and J by 2 bases, with 12 bases left in between. CDR1 is MNHEY and CDR2 is SMNVEV in the germline V gene (reference sequence). This CDR3 region has 14 residues. The CDR3 DNA reads TGTGCCAGCAGTACCAGACAGCAAAACTATGGCTACACCTTC. Its translation is CASSTRQQNYGYTF.

The chain couples TRBV9 to TRBJ1-6; unclear D gene. This CDR3 comprises 16 residues. V dropped 3 bases and J dropped 0 bases, with 10 bases sitting between them. Germline-derived CDR1 and CDR2 are SGDLS and YYNGEE. Here the CDR3 DNA reads TGTGCCAGCAGCGGAGACGGGAGCTCCTATAATTCACCCCTCCACTTT. Translated: CASSGDGSSYNSPLHF.

The V and J genes are TRBV6-5 and TRBJ1-2; no clear D. Per germline, CDR1 MNHEY and CDR2 SVGAGI. The V end was cut by 6 bases, the J end by 5 bases, with 13 bases between. There are 13 residues in the CDR3. The CDR3 DNA reads TGTGCCAGCAGATCGGCCGAGCGGTATGGCTACACCTTC. It specifies CASRSAERYGYTF.

V and J are TRBV4-1 and TRBJ1-5; a weak D match, TRBD1 (6 bases). Per the germline V gene, CDR1 is MGHRA and CDR2 is YSYEKL. The CDR3 spans 15 residues. V lost 4 bases and J lost 6, with 16 bases in between. The DNA for the CDR3 is TGCGCCAGCAGCCTCGACGGGGGGCTGGGTCAGCCCCAGCATTTT. Translation gives CASSLDGGLGQPQHF.

J is TRBJ2-7 and V is TRBV18; D is perhaps TRBD1 or TRBD2 (5 bases each). Germline CDR1 is KGHSH and CDR2 is LQKENI. V was clipped by 5 bases and J by 4 bases, with 21 bases between them. The CDR3 length is 16 residues. Here the CDR3 DNA reads TGTGCCAGCTCAGCAACCGGGACCCTAATTAGTTACGAGCAGTACTTC. This sequence encodes CASSATGTLISYEQYF.

Here the CDR3 reads CASSQVSGGTYEQYF. The CDR3 DNA sequence: TGCGCCAGCAGCCAAGTCTCTGGAGGAACCTACGAGCAGTACTTC. J is TRBJ2-7 and V is TRBV4-1; D may be TRBD2 (5 bases). Germline V gives CDR1 MGHRA, CDR2 YSYEKL. The CDR3 is made up of 15 amino acids. V shed 1 base and J shed 2 bases, with 12 bases lying between them.

CDR3 residues: CASSLGGRVGYGYTF. The CDR3, as DNA: TGTGCCAGCAGCTTAGGGGGCAGGGTAGGCTATGGCTACACCTTC. The V and J genes are TRBV11-2 and TRBJ1-2, with D maybe TRBD1 (5 bases). This CDR3 region has 15 residues. V was clipped by 1 base and J by 4 bases, with 13 bases between them. Germline CDR1 and CDR2: SGHAT and FQNNGV.

The V and J genes are TRBV28 and TRBJ1-1; maybe TRBD1 (6 bases). Germline loops: CDR1 MDHEN, CDR2 SYDVKM. The CDR3 contains 15 residues. Trimming took 1 base from V and 7 from J, leaving 16 bases between them. The chain's CDR3 is CASSLYLGQGLEAFF. For the CDR3, the DNA is TGTGCCAGCAGTTTATACTTGGGGCAGGGGCTTGAAGCTTTCTTT.